This entry lists 14 T cell receptor beta chains sequenced from one sample in a study of lymphopenia after photon versus proton radiotherapy. Repertoires were generated with immunoSEQ multiplex PCR, while TCRdb's copy carries only in-frame clones and drops some. This table holds tens of thousands of clones, approximately 84% found once. Sequenced material: peripheral blood, taken from a patient treated with proton-based radiotherapy. The receptors were gathered from a man between 60 and 70 years old with pancreatic cancer.

The chain employs TRBV11-3 and TRBJ2-1; TRBD2 aligns across 7 bases. J lost 7 bases, V lost 4 bases, and 13 bases had no gene match. Per germline, CDR1 SGHNT and CDR2 YENEEA. The CDR3 has 16 residues. The CDR3 DNA is TGTGCCAGCAGCTCCCAGGTAGGGAGGGCCAAGAATGAGCAGTTCTTC. Protein sequence: CASSSQVGRAKNEQFF.

The genes are TRBV5-8 and TRBJ2-2, with 10 bases aligning to TRBD2. The CDR3 has 15 residues. Germline CDR1 and CDR2: SGHTS and YDEGEE. The J segment lost 4 bases and the V segment lost 3 bases, leaving 3 bases of the junction unmatched. The CDR3 nucleotides read TGTGCCAGCAGCTCTAGCGGGAGTGGCACCGGGGAGCTGTTTTTT. Residues: CASSSSGSGTGELFF.

This rearrangement joins TRBV15 to TRBJ1-2, with D perhaps matching TRBD1 (6 bases). Germline assignment: CDR1 LNHNV and CDR2 YYDKDF (reference sequence). Trimming removed 8 bases from V and 0 bases from J, with 19 bases in between. The CDR3 is 16 amino acids. The CDR3 DNA follows: TGTGCCACCCGACCCACAGGGCTTGGAGCTAACTATGGCTACACCTTC. It is translated as CATRPTGLGANYGYTF.

This CDR3 reads CASSFALDRPGKQYF. The CDR3 bases are TGTGCCAGCAGTTTTGCTCTCGACCGCCCCGGCAAGCAGTACTTC. The rearrangement uses TRBV27 and TRBJ2-7; D remains unclear. Germline V gene sequence: CDR1 MNHEY, CDR2 SMNVEV (reference sequence). The CDR3 sequence is 15 residues long. Trimming removed 3 bases from V and 8 bases from J, with 20 bases in between.

The chain uses TRBV9 and TRBJ2-3, with 9 bases lining up with TRBD2. The V and J ends lost 0 bases and 0 bases, in that order; junction bases with no gene match: 5. The CDR3 consists of 17 residues. The germline CDR1 and CDR2 sequences are SGDLS and YYNGEE. CDR3 DNA sequence: TGTGCCAGCAGCGTAGTCGCGACTAGCGGAAGCACAGATACGCAGTATTTT. The encoded protein is CASSVVATSGSTDTQYF.

A remark on this clone: Other DNA variants within this sample encode the same CDR3. J is TRBJ2-7 and V is TRBV5-1, with 13 bases fitting TRBD2. The J segment lost 0 bases and the V segment lost 4 bases, leaving 1 base of the junction unmatched. CDR1 and CDR2 (germline): SGHRS, YFSETQ. The CDR3 runs 15 residues. CDR3 protein: CASSRTSGSSYEQYF. CDR3 DNA sequence: TGCGCCAGCAGCCGGACTAGCGGGAGCTCCTACGAGCAGTACTTC.

This chain joins TRBV6-6 and TRBJ2-7, with TRBD1 matching 8 bases. This CDR3 contains 13 residues. CDR1 MNHNY and CDR2 SVGAGI come from the germline V gene (reference sequence). V trimming: 6 bases; J trimming: 6 bases; junction bases outside the gene matches: 7. CDR3 nucleotide sequence: TGTGCCAGCAGCCCCCCGACAGGGGTCGAGCAGTACTTC. Translating gives CASSPPTGVEQYF.

V and J are TRBV5-1 and TRBJ1-5; the D gene is possibly TRBD1 (5 bases). V lost 0 bases and J 0 bases, leaving 16 bases between the germline ends. Germline CDR1 and CDR2: SGHRS and YFSETQ. The CDR3 runs 18 residues. CDR3 DNA: TGCGCCAGCAGCTTGGAGGGGACCGAACCTTATAGCAATCAGCCCCAGCATTTT. Its protein product is CASSLEGTEPYSNQPQHF. Combining the CDR3 with reference TRBV5-1 and TRBJ1-5 gives the whole variable domain KAGVTQTPRYLIKTRGQQVTLSCSPISGHRSVSWYQQTPGQGLQFLFEYFSETQRNKGNFPGRFSGRQFSNSRSEMNVSTLELGDSALYLCASSLEGTEPYSNQPQHFGDGTRLSIL.

Points on this clone: The junction differs from germline at one of its ends, possibly a read error. The V gene is TRBV7-3, the J gene TRBJ2-1; D gene unclear. This CDR3 contains 14 residues. Germline CDR1 SGHTA, CDR2 FQGTGA. DNA for the CDR3: TGTGCCAGCAGCCTAACCCCCATAGTTGATGAGCAGTTCTTC. Residues: CASSLTPIVDEQFF.

The genes are TRBV6-1 and TRBJ2-7; 7 bases agree with TRBD2. With V trimmed by 4 bases and J by 0 bases, 6 bases remained unmatched. The CDR3 length is 15 residues. From germline, CDR1 is MNHNS and CDR2 SASEGT. CDR3 residues: CASSVPSGSSYEQYF. In nucleotides, the CDR3 is TGTGCCAGCAGTGTCCCTAGCGGTAGCTCCTACGAGCAGTACTTC.

The chain combines TRBV7-8 with TRBJ1-2; D gene uncertain. Germline CDR1 is SGHVS and CDR2 is FQNEAQ. The CDR3 runs 12 residues. V was trimmed by 0 bases and J by 6 bases, leaving 5 bases between them. The CDR3 loop reads CASSLAAHGYTF. DNA of the CDR3: TGTGCCAGCAGCTTAGCGGCTCATGGCTACACCTTC.

The V and J genes are TRBV5-8 and TRBJ2-7, with TRBD2 identical over 10 bases. V gave up 4 bases and J gave up 0 bases; unmatched junction bases: 10. The germline CDR1 and CDR2 sequences are SGHTS and YDEGEE. The CDR3 runs 17 residues. CDR3 DNA sequence: TGTGCCAGCAGCCGGCCGGGACTAGCGACGAGCTCCTACGAGCAGTACTTC. This codes for CASSRPGLATSSYEQYF. Using reference TRBV5-8 and TRBJ2-7 for the parts outside the CDR3, the full variable domain is EAGVTQSPTHLIKTRGQQATLRCSPISGHTSVYWYQQALGLGLQFLLWYDEGEERNRGNFPPRFSGRQFPNYSSELNVNALELEDSALYLCASSRPGLATSSYEQYFGPGTRLTVT.

This clone was seen a handful of times. The J gene is TRBJ2-2, the V gene TRBV11-2; D is perhaps TRBD1 or TRBD2 (5 bases each). Germline CDR1 SGHAT, CDR2 FQNNGV. Trimming cost V 1 base and J 11 bases, with 17 bases left between them. The CDR3 contains 15 residues. CDR3 in DNA: TGTGCCAGCAGCTTAGGGTTAGAGAGGGGTCGCGAGCTGTTTTTT. This gives the protein CASSLGLERGRELFF.

V gene TRBV4-1 combines with J gene TRBJ2-1; possibly TRBD2 for D (5 bases). V dropped 0 bases and J dropped 4 bases, with 10 bases sitting between them. Looked up from germline, CDR1 is MGHRA and CDR2 is YSYEKL. The CDR3 is 15 residues long. This CDR3 is CASSQDPGGYNEQFF. CDR3 in DNA: TGCGCCAGCAGCCAAGATCCTGGAGGATACAATGAGCAGTTCTTC.